This T cell receptor (beta chain) was sequenced in a study of human T cells and chemical hapten exposure. For the study at large: Alopecia areata, totalis or universalis was found in mostly female patients. Findings of the study overall: Expanded TCRs made up significantly more big CDR3 similarity clusters than controls did.

The germline V gene encodes CDR1 SEHNR and CDR2 FQNEAQ (reference sequence). The CDR3 loop spans 14 amino acids. Trimming cost V 4 bases and J 5 bases, with 15 bases left between them. Time point denoted: pre-sensitization, week 0. The treatment was: therapeutic diphenylcyclopropenone sensitization with weekly scalp DPC. This clonotype was recorded at least ten times. Its target is unknown. MiXCR, run by TCRdb on the RACE reads, gives a single entry per CDR3 protein. The sample records about 380,000 distinct CDR3 sequences, roughly 4.6% being singletons. V usage is TRBV7-9 and J usage is TRBJ2-7; a weak D match, TRBD1 (6 bases). The sample in question was whole blood, obtained in connection with sensitization to the hapten diphenylcyclopropenone (DPC). The clonotype comes from a woman in her 50s with alopecia areata. Some clones in this sample may be carry-over from other donors' samples. The CDR3 DNA is TGTGCCAGCAGCTGGTTGAGGGGGAAGGACGAGCAGTACTTC. This codes for CASSWLRGKDEQYF.